This T cell receptor beta chain was sequenced during a study of identical twins. A universal primer site arose from template switching, and cDNA bore unique molecular identifiers. TCRdb re-derived calls from the 5' RACE reads in MiXCR, one entry per CDR3 protein. The sample yields about 1.7 million distinct CDR3 sequences, under 35% seen once. With respect to this clonotype: Its specificity is not known.

V gave up 4 bases and J gave up 2 bases, with 6 bases separating them. Germline V gene data show CDR1 as GTSNPN and CDR2 as SVGIG (reference sequence). CDR3 length: 12 amino acids. Study findings and constraints: Out-of-frame alpha sequences shared by twins were enriched for low generation probability.

This TCR came from a newborn girl in good health. Sequencing was done on a sample of cord blood. This chain connects TRBV30 to TRBJ2-1; tentative D call: TRBD2 (6 bases). The DNA for the CDR3 is TGTGCCTGGACTAGCGCCTACAATGAGCAGTTCTTC. Its protein product is CAWTSAYNEQFF.